This entry concerns a single T cell receptor beta chain. Antigen unknown. The entry originates in a study of T-cell memory formation after mild COVID-19. Study-wide background: Among the donors, TCR clusters were largely specific to each donor. Study conclusions and caveats: Pre-infection memory contained some responding clones, which suggested that cross-reactive memory had joined. Clones which contracted sat mainly in CM and EM if CD4+, and in EMRA if CD8+.

Sample barcodes and UMIs were carried by the TCR alpha and TCR beta cDNA libraries that 5'RACE generated with constant-segment primers. MiXCR, applied by TCRdb to the 5' RACE reads, yields one record per CDR3 protein. Of just over 300,000 distinct CDR3 sequences in the sample, less than 20% were seen once. This TCR derives from a man aged 18-30 years who had mild COVID-19 (a few samples of this study predate the infection). Cell type and time point are not known. Sequencing input: PBMCs or a T cell subset sorted from them (not recorded which).

CDR3 residues: CASSQESYGYTF. CDR3 nucleotide sequence: TGCGCCAGCAGCCAAGAGAGCTATGGCTACACCTTC. This rearrangement joins TRBV4-3 to TRBJ1-2; D is unresolved. Germline-derived CDR1 and CDR2 are LGHNA and YSLEER. Trimming removed 0 bases at V and 4 bases at J, with 3 bases between. The CDR3 extends over 12 amino acids.